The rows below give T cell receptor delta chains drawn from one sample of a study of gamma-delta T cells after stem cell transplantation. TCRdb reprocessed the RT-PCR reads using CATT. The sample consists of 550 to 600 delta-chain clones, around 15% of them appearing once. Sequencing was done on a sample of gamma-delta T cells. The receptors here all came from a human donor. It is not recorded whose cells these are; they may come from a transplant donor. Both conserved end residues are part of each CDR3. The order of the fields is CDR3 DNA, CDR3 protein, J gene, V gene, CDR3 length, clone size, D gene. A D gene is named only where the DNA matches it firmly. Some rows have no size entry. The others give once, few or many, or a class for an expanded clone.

TGTGCTCTTGGGGAAATTCACCTTACTGGGGGATACCCTCTTTACACCGATAAACTCATCTTT	CALGEIHLTGGYPLYTDKLIF	TRDJ1	TRDV1	21	few	TRDD3
TGTGCCTGTGACACGGTAGGAGACTCCTCCGATAAACTCATCTTT	CACDTVGDSSDKLIF	TRDJ1	TRDV2	15	few	-
TGTGCTCTTGGGGAACGAAAAGGCCTTCCCTCCTTGTACTGGGGGTCCGACACCGATAAACTCATCTTT	CALGERKGLPSLYWGSDTDKLIF	TRDJ1	TRDV1	23	medium-sized	TRDD3
TGTGCTCTTGGGGACCCACTACTGGGGGATACAAGTCTCTTCTTT	CALGDPLLGDTSLFF	TRDJ2	TRDV1	15	medium-sized	TRDD3
TGTGCCTGTGACCCCCTGGGAGAGAACAGCGGCGATAAACTCATCTTT	CACDPLGENSGDKLIF	TRDJ1	TRDV2	16	-	-
TGTGCCTGTGACACCGTGGGGGGATACAGCACCAGCGGCGATAAACTCATCTTT	CACDTVGGYSTSGDKLIF	TRDJ1	TRDV2	18	-	TRDD3
TGTGCCTGTGACAGCATGCTCTACGGGGGTACTGGGGGATACCAGTACACCGATAAACTCATCTTT	CACDSMLYGGTGGYQYTDKLIF	TRDJ1	TRDV2	22	-	TRDD3
TGTGCTCTTGGGGAAGGTGGGGCTGGTAGGATACTTCCTACCTACCCCGCTGGGACAGCACAACTCTTCTTT	CALGEGGAGRILPTYPAGTAQLFF	TRDJ2	TRDV1	24	few	TRDD2
TGTGCCTGTGAAGTACTGGGGATCCCCCAGGGCGATAAACTCATCTTT	CACEVLGIPQGDKLIF	TRDJ1	TRDV2	16	large	TRDD3
TGTGCCTGTGACACTCTGGGGGTTGATGATAAACTCATCTTT	CACDTLGVDDKLIF	TRDJ1	TRDV2	14	medium-sized	TRDD3
TGTGCCTGTGACACCGTGGGGGGGAACACCGATAAACTCATCTTT	CACDTVGGNTDKLIF	TRDJ1	TRDV2	15	-	-
TGTGCCTGTGACACCGTGGGCCAAGCCGATAAACTCATCTTT	CACDTVGQADKLIF	TRDJ1	TRDV2	14	few	-
TGTGCCTGTGACACCGTTCCTACGAGCCTTACTGGGGGATACGCGTTCCGTGTAGAGACCGATAAACTCATCTTT	CACDTVPTSLTGGYAFRVETDKLIF	TRDJ1	TRDV2	25	-	TRDD3
TGTGCCTGTAGGCCTGTGGGGGATGTGGATCCCGATAAACTCATCTTT	CACRPVGDVDPDKLIF	TRDJ1	TRDV2	16	few	TRDD3
TGTGCCTGTGACACCGTGACTGGGGGAGAATCATACACCGATAAACTCATCTTT	CACDTVTGGESYTDKLIF	TRDJ1	TRDV2	18	-	TRDD3
TGTGCTCTTGGGGAAATAACTGGGGGATCGCTCATCTTT	CALGEITGGSLIF	TRDJ1	TRDV1	13	medium-sized	TRDD3
TGTGCTCTTGGGGAACCCGGCCTTCCTACTGTACTGAGGGGCCTTAGGACCGATAAACTCATCTTT	CALGEPGLPTVLRGLRTDKLIF	TRDJ1	TRDV1	22	medium-sized	TRDD2
TGTGCTCTTGGGGAAAACCACTACGCCTGGGGGATAGGCGATAAACTCATCTTT	CALGENHYAWGIGDKLIF	TRDJ1	TRDV1	18	medium-sized	TRDD3
TGTGCCCTTGGGGAAATGACTGGGGGACACCGATTTTACACCGATAAACTCATCTTT	CALGEMTGGHRFYTDKLIF	TRDJ1	TRDV1	19	few	TRDD3
TGTGCTCTTGGGGAACTCTTCCCGGCTTTCCTACGAGGGATACGCACCGATAAACTCATCTTT	CALGELFPAFLRGIRTDKLIF	TRDJ1	TRDV1	21	medium-sized	-
TGTGCTCTCCAGCTACGAGGGGGATACCGGGGAGGGGAATACACCGATAAACTCATCTTT	CALQLRGGYRGGEYTDKLIF	TRDJ1	TRDV1	20	-	TRDD3
TGTGCCCGTGATCGGTACTGGGGGATACGGGGCTTGGAGGACACCGATAAACTCATCTTT	CARDRYWGIRGLEDTDKLIF	TRDJ1	TRDV2	20	medium-sized	TRDD3
TGTGCTCTTGGGGAACTTGGTCTTCCTACTCTAGGGAAGGATAAACTCATCTTT	CALGELGLPTLGKDKLIF	TRDJ1	TRDV1	18	-	TRDD2
TGTGCTCTTGGTCCCCTGGCCCCTTTCCCATCTTTACTGGGGACCGATAAACTCATCTTT	CALGPLAPFPSLLGTDKLIF	TRDJ1	TRDV1	20	few	TRDD3
TGTGCCTGTGACACCGTCGGGGATACAAATAAACTCATCTTT	CACDTVGDTNKLIF	TRDJ1	TRDV2	14	-	TRDD3
TGTGCTCTTGGAGTACTCAGAGGGCGGTCGGCTGTCCCCCCTGGGGGATACGGCCACACCGATAAACTCATCTTT	CALGVLRGRSAVPPGGYGHTDKLIF	TRDJ1	TRDV1	25	medium-sized	TRDD3
TGTGCCTGTGACACCGTACTGGGGCGACAACAAAACGATAAACTCATCTTT	CACDTVLGRQQNDKLIF	TRDJ1	TRDV2	17	medium-sized	TRDD3
TGTGCCTGTGACGCTATGGGGGATTTTGGGTCAGATAAACTCATCTTT	CACDAMGDFGSDKLIF	TRDJ1	TRDV2	16	-	TRDD3
TGTGCTCTTGGTCCCCTGGCCCCTTTCCCATCTTTACTGGGGGCCGATAAACTCATCTTT	CALGPLAPFPSLLGADKLIF	TRDJ1	TRDV1	20	-	TRDD3
TGTGCCTGTGACTCCGTTGGGGGGGCCAACACCGATAAACTCATCTTT	CACDSVGGANTDKLIF	TRDJ1	TRDV2	16	few	-
TGTGCTCTTGGGGAAATAACTGGGGGATACACCGATAAACTCATCTTT	CALGEITGGYTDKLIF	TRDJ1	TRDV1	16	few	TRDD3
TGTGCTCTTGGGGAAAGCCCCATATCTTATTACTGGGGGATCAGGGGCACCGATAAACTCATCTTT	CALGESPISYYWGIRGTDKLIF	TRDJ1	TRDV1	22	-	TRDD3
TGTGCCTGTGACACCGTAGGATCAGTACTGCCACCCCTCATCTTT	CACDTVGSVLPPLIF	TRDJ1	TRDV2	15	few	-
TGTGCCTGTGACATTCTGGGGGATACTCCTACCGATAAACTCATCTTT	CACDILGDTPTDKLIF	TRDJ1	TRDV2	16	-	TRDD3
TGTGCCTGTGACAGGGTGGGGGATCAGAAGTACACCGATAAACTCATCTTT	CACDRVGDQKYTDKLIF	TRDJ1	TRDV2	17	-	TRDD3
TGTGCCTGTGACACCGTGGGGCTGGGGGATACGCTGGCCGATAAACTCATCTTT	CACDTVGLGDTLADKLIF	TRDJ1	TRDV2	18	-	TRDD3
TGTGCCTGTGACAACGTGGGGGAAAAACCTTACACCGATAAACTCATCTTT	CACDNVGEKPYTDKLIF	TRDJ1	TRDV2	17	-	TRDD3
TGTGCTCTTGGGGAAGTCATGGTAACCTTCCTCCCCTACTGGGGGACCTTGCCAGAGAGGTGGAGGGACACCGATAAACTCATCTTT	CALGEVMVTFLPYWGTLPERWRDTDKLIF	TRDJ1	TRDV1	29	-	TRDD3
TGTGCTCTTGGGGAACTCGAGACCATCTCGGGGGATAGGTCCGATAAACTCATCTTT	CALGELETISGDRSDKLIF	TRDJ1	TRDV1	19	medium-sized	TRDD3
TGTGCTCTTGGGGAACGGGGCTTCTCCCACTGGGGGTCCGACACCGATAAACCCATCTTT	CALGERGFSHWGSDTDKPIF	TRDJ1	TRDV1	20	-	TRDD3
TGTGCTCTTGGGACCTTCCTAGGGTTTACTGGGAGATACTACCACTGGGACACCCGACAGATGTTTTTC	CALGTFLGFTGRYYHWDTRQMFF	TRDJ3	TRDV1	23	-	TRDD2
TGTGCTCTTTCCTTTCCTGCCGTACTGGGCCTCGATAAACTCATCTTT	CALSFPAVLGLDKLIF	TRDJ1	TRDV1	16	hyperexpanded	-
TGTGCTCTTGGGTCCTTTCTGAAAAACACCGATAAACTCATCTTT	CALGSFLKNTDKLIF	TRDJ1	TRDV1	15	few	-
TGTGCCTGTGATCCCGTACTGGGTAGACAGTACACCGATAAACTCATCTTT	CACDPVLGRQYTDKLIF	TRDJ1	TRDV2	17	few	-
TGTGCCTTTGAGTCCAGGATCACCTTCCCGACCACTGGGGGATACCGATTTTACACCGATAAACTCATCTTT	CAFESRITFPTTGGYRFYTDKLIF	TRDJ1	TRDV3	24	few	TRDD3
TGTGCCTGTGGTCCCGTACTGGGGGACTCGAAACTCATCTTT	CACGPVLGDSKLIF	TRDJ1	TRDV2	14	-	TRDD3
TGTGCTCTTGGGGAACTATATTCACCTAAGTGGGGGATTTTCACCCACCCGAATAAACTCATCTTT	CALGELYSPKWGIFTHPNKLIF	TRDJ1	TRDV1	22	few	TRDD3
TGTGCTCTTGGGGAAAGACACTGGGGGGACGATAAACTCATCTTT	CALGERHWGDDKLIF	TRDJ1	TRDV1	15	medium-sized	TRDD3
TGTGCCTGTGACACCGTAGGGTTTGGCACCGATAAACTCATCTTT	CACDTVGFGTDKLIF	TRDJ1	TRDV2	15	-	-
TGTGCAGCAAGCGTACCTTCTATGTCCGCTGGGGGACAAACGCAACTCATGTACACCGATAAACTCATCTTT	CAASVPSMSAGGQTQLMYTDKLIF	TRDJ1	TRAV29/DV5	24	medium-sized	TRDD3
TGTGCTCTTGGTGATTCCGGACTCGACTGGGGGAAACTCATCTTT	CALGDSGLDWGKLIF	TRDJ1	TRDV1	15	medium-sized	TRDD3
TGTGCCTGTGAACCGATGTACACCGATAAACTCATCTTT	CACEPMYTDKLIF	TRDJ1	TRDV2	13	few	-
TGTGCCTTTATTGGGTGGGGGAGACACCCACTCGCCGATAAACTCATCTTT	CAFIGWGRHPLADKLIF	TRDJ1	TRDV3	17	medium-sized	TRDD3